The rows below give T cell receptor beta chains drawn from one sample of a study of Ad26.COV2.S vaccination and SARS-CoV-2 variants. Libraries were prepared by immunoSEQ multiplex PCR; TCRdb keeps only in-frame clonotypes and omits some of them. The repertoire consists of about 350,000 clones, with about 85% occurring once and the leading ten covering 6.4%. The sample was peripheral blood, taken in a trial of Ad26.COV2.S vaccine versus placebo. The receptors originated from a person between 18 and 65 years old who received the Ad26.COV2.S COVID-19 vaccine or a placebo. Both conserved end residues are part of each CDR3. Each record gives: J gene, clone size, V gene, D gene, CDR3 length, CDR3 protein, CDR3 DNA. A D gene is named only where the DNA matches it firmly. Size tells how often a clone was seen (once, few, many) or the class of an expanded clone, and some rows leave it out.

TRBJ2-2,.,TRBV3-1/TRBV3-2,.,13,CASSQPWAGELFF,TGTGCCAGCAGCCAACCATGGGCGGGGGAGCTGTTTTTT
TRBJ1-4,.,TRBV5-6,.,15,CASSLFGRRNEKLFF,TGTGCCAGCAGCTTGTTTGGCAGGAGGAATGAAAAACTGTTTTTT
TRBJ2-7,.,TRBV7-3,.,15,CASSLPDQGSYEQYF,TGTGCCAGCAGCCTTCCCGACCAGGGAAGCTACGAGCAGTACTTC
TRBJ1-2,.,TRBV6-2/TRBV6-3,.,17,CASSYSLQGYSNYGYTF,TGTGCCAGCAGTTACTCGCTTCAGGGATATTCTAACTATGGCTACACCTTC
TRBJ1-1,.,TRBV9,.,15,CASSVGMGGATEAFF,TGTGCCAGCAGCGTAGGTATGGGGGGCGCGACTGAAGCTTTCTTT
TRBJ1-4,.,TRBV24-1,TRBD1,15,CATASKRTGDEKLFF,TGTGCCACCGCCTCGAAGAGGACAGGGGACGAAAAACTGTTTTTT
TRBJ1-3,.,TRBV28,.,13,CARVGGPGNTIYF,TGTGCTAGGGTGGGGGGCCCTGGAAACACCATATATTTT
TRBJ1-5,.,TRBV13,.,12,CASSFRGQPQHF,TGTGCCAGCAGCTTCAGGGGTCAGCCCCAGCATTTT
TRBJ2-7,.,TRBV7-9,TRBD1,16,CASSLSPGQGEDEQYF,TGTGCCAGCAGCTTAAGCCCCGGACAGGGAGAGGACGAGCAGTACTTC
TRBJ1-1,.,TRBV7-9,.,11,CASSLTVEAFF,TGTGCCAGCAGCTTGACAGTCGAAGCTTTCTTT
TRBJ1-1,once,TRBV10-3,.,17,CAIGVNAGLTRGTEAFF,TGTGCCATCGGAGTAAACGCGGGACTCACGAGGGGGACTGAAGCTTTCTTT
TRBJ1-2,.,TRBV6-2/TRBV6-3,.,16,CASSYSTGGRIYGYTF,TGTGCCAGCAGTTACTCGACCGGGGGGCGCATCTATGGCTACACCTTC
TRBJ2-3,.,TRBV12-5,.,17,CASGKESTGDITDTQYF,TGTGCTAGTGGAAAGGAATCAACAGGCGACATCACAGATACGCAGTATTTT
TRBJ2-2,.,TRBV7-3,.,16,CASSLYGGENTGELFF,TGTGCCAGCAGCTTATATGGCGGAGAGAACACCGGGGAGCTGTTTTTT
TRBJ2-3,.,TRBV11-3,.,13,CASSLGLRETQYF,TGTGCCAGCAGCTTAGGATTAAGGGAGACGCAGTATTTT
TRBJ1-2,.,TRBV19,TRBD1,16,CASRPQGVPSNYGYTF,TGTGCCAGTAGACCCCAGGGGGTCCCCTCTAACTATGGCTACACCTTC